This TCR beta chain was identified in a study of blood T cell repertoires in COVID-19 (dated by TCRdb to about 2020). Background for the entire study: Samples from collaborators originated in the United States, Italy and Spain and spanned both the acute and convalescent phases of COVID-19. Nearly every sample came with metadata listing a de-identified subject ID, COVID-19 status, age in years and sex. The material from the prospective study consisted of cDNA or gDNA derived from T cells, B-cell-depleted T cells, or PBMCs. Subjects who had been exposed to COVID-19, were actively infected with it, or had recovered from it provided the deeply sampled blood TCRbeta repertoires that made up the dataset. Where available, HLA class I and class II types were taken from metadata supplied by the sample provider and were not determined by assay-based typing. The repertoires were released in a freely available public database intended as a resource for research on the immune response to SARS-CoV-2. The samples were drawn from the first 160 participants of the ongoing ImmuneRACE study and from 1,200 or so subjects provided by 6 global collaborators.

Beyond this particular receptor, the publication reports: The quantity of clinical and demographic metadata differed by source and by participant and was supplied without curation.

With regard to this clone: Its antigen specificity is not known. Base qualities were left out, and no much larger clone turns up one base away.

The CDR3 runs 15 residues from the cysteine to the phenylalanine. Only the CDR3 part of the read is kept: 45 bases, read in frame from the first base. CDR1 and CDR2, looked up from the germline V gene, are SGHAT and FQNNGV. The V and J ends are trimmed by 0 bases and 4 bases, leaving 9 bases between them. The immunoSEQ Assay, a bias-controlled multiplex PCR, was used to amplify TCRbeta CDR3 regions from genomic DNA. Turning to the authors' computational methods: Nucleated cell counts per sample were estimated from amplification of reference gene primers within the assay. Sequence reads were collapsed and filtered to measure the absolute abundance of every unique TCRbeta CDR3 rearrangement. For each sample, productive Simpson clonality was calculated as the square root of Simpson's diversity index across productive rearrangements. This immuneACCESS table, as held by TCRdb, lists in-frame sequences with V and J called but not all clones. Of the missing ones, under half trace to an unresolved V gene in checked studies; the others have no known cause. The V and J calls and the clone size are those of that table, but D and trimming were determined from the DNA. Recorded for this sample are roughly 120,000 clones; more than 65% of them occurred a single time. Of the sample, roughly 1.6% falls within the top ten clones.

The collaborating institutions used their own protocols to collect whole blood in K2EDTA tubes. For TCRbeta analysis, collaborator samples were shipped as frozen whole blood, as isolated PBMCs, or as DNA extracted from either sample type. The receptor comes from a middle-aged man with acute or convalescent COVID-19. In this chain, TRBV11-2 is recombined with TRBJ2-2; the D gene is possibly TRBD1, with 6 bases matching. The sequenced sample consisted of peripheral blood. Here the CDR3 is given as CASSLDQGSTGELFF. The DNA sequence follows: TGTGCCAGCAGCTTAGACCAGGGGTCCACCGGGGAGCTGTTTTTT.